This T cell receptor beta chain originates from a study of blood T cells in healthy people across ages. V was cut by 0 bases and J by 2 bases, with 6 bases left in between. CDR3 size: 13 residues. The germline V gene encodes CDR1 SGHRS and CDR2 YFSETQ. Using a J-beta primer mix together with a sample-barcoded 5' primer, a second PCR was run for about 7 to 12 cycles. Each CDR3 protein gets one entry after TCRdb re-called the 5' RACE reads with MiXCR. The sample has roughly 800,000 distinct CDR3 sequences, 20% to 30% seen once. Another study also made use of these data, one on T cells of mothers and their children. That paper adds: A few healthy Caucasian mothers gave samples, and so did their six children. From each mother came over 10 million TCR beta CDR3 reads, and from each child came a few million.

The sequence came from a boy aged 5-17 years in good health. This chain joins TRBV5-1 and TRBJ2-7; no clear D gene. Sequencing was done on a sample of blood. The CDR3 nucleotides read TGCGCCAGCAGCTTGGAATCGGCCTACGAGCAGTACTTC. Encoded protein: CASSLESAYEQYF.